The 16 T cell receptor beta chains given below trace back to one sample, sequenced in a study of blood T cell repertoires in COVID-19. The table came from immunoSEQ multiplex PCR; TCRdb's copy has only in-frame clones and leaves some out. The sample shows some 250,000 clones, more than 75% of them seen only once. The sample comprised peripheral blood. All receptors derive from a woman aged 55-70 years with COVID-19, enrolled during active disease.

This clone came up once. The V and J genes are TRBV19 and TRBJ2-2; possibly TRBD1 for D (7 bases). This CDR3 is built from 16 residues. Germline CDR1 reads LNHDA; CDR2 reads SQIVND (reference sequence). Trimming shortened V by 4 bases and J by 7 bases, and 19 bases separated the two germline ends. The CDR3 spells CASSRGDSGHNGELFF. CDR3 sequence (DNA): TGTGCCAGTAGTAGGGGGGACAGCGGACATAACGGGGAGCTGTTTTTT.

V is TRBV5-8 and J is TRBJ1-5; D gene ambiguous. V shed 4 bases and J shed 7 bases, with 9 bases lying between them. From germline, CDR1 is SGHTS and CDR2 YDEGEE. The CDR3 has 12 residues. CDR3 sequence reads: CASSKTIQPQHF. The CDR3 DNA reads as TGTGCCAGCAGCAAGACAATACAGCCCCAGCATTTT.

CDR3 loop: CASSRWTGLQETQYF. CDR3 coding DNA: TGTGCCAGCAGCAGATGGACAGGACTACAAGAGACCCAGTACTTC. The V and J genes are TRBV28 and TRBJ2-5, with a weak D call TRBD1 (7 bases). Germline V CDR1 and CDR2: MDHEN, SYDVKM. This CDR3 has 15 amino acids. The V and J ends lost 6 bases and 2 bases respectively, with 16 bases between them. Looking up the rest from reference TRBV28 and TRBJ2-5 gives the full variable domain: DVKVTQSSRYLVKRTGEKVFLECVQDMDHENMFWYRQDPGLGLRLIYFSYDVKMKEKGDIPEGYSVSREKKERFSLILESASTNQTSMYLCASSRWTGLQETQYFGPGTRLLVL.

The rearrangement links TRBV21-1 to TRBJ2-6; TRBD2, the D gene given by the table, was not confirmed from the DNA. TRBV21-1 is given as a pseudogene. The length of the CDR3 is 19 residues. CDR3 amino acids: CASRRYSGRAFSGANVLTF. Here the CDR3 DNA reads TGTGCCAGCCGCCGTTATAGCGGGAGGGCCTTCTCTGGGGCCAACGTCCTGACTTTC.

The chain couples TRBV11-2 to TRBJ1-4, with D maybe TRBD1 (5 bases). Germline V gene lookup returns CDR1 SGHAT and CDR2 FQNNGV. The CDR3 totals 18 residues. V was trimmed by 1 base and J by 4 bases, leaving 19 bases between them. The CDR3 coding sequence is TGTGCCAGCAGCTTAGTGGGCAGGGTCCGTCTGGTTAATGAAAAACTGTTTTTT. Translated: CASSLVGRVRLVNEKLFF.

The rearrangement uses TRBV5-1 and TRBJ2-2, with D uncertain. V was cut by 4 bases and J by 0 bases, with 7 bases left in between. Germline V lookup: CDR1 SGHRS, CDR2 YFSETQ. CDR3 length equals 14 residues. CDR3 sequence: CASSTVTNTGELFF. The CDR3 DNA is TGCGCCAGCAGCACTGTGACGAACACCGGGGAGCTGTTTTTT.

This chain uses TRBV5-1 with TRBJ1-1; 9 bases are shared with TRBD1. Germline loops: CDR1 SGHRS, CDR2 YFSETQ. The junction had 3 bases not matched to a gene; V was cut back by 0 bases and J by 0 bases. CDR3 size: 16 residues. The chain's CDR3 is CASSLVGTGLNTEAFF. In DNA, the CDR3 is TGCGCCAGCAGCTTGGTGGGGACAGGGTTGAACACTGAAGCTTTCTTT.

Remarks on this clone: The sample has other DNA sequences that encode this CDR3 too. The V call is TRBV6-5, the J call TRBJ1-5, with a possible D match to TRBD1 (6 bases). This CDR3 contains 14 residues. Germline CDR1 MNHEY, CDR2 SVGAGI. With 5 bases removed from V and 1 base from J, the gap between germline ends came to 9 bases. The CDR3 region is CASSRGRSNQPQHF. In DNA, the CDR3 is TGTGCCAGCAGTAGGGGGAGAAGCAATCAGCCCCAGCATTTT.

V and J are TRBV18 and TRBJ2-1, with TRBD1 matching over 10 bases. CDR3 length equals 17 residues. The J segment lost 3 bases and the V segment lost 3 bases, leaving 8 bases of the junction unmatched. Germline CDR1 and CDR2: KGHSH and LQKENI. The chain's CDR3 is CASSPLPDRGYYNEQFF. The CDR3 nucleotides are TGTGCCAGCTCACCTCTCCCGGACAGGGGGTACTACAATGAGCAGTTCTTC.

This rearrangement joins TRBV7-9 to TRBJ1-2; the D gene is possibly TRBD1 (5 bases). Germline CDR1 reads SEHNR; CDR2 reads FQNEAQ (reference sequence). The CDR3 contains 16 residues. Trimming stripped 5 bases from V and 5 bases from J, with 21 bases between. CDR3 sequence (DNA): TGTGCCAGCAGCCTACCGGGGGTCGGCGCAAGATATGGCTACACCTTC. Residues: CASSLPGVGARYGYTF.

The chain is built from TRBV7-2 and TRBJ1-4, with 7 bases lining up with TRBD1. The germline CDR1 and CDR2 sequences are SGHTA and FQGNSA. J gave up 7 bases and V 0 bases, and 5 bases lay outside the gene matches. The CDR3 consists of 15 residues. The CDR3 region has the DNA TGTGCCAGCAGCTTAGCAGGGGGCTCAGTTGAAAAACTGTTTTTT. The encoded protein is CASSLAGGSVEKLFF.

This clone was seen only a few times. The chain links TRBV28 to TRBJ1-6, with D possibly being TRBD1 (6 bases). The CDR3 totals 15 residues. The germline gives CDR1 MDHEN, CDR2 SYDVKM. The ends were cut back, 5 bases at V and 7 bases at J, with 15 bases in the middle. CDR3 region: CASSRTGGRNSPLHF. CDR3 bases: TGTGCCAGCAGTAGGACGGGGGGGCGGAATTCACCCCTCCACTTT.

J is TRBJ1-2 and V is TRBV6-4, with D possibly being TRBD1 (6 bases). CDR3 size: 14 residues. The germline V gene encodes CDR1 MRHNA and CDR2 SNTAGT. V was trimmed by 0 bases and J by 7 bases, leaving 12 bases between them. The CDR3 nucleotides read TGTGCCAGCAGTGACTCGACAGGTGGGGGTGGCTACACCTTC. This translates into CASSDSTGGGGYTF.

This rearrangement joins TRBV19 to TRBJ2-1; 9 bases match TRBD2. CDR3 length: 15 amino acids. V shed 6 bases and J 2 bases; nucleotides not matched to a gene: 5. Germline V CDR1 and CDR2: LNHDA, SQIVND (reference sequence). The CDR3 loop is CASRGTSRTYNEQFF. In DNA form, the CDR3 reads TGTGCCAGTAGAGGGACTAGCAGAACCTACAATGAGCAGTTCTTC.

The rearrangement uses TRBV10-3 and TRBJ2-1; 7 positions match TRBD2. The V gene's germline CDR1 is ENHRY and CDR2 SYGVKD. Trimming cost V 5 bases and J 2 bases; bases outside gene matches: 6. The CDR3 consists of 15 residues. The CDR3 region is CAISPASGAYNEQFF. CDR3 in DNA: TGTGCCATCAGTCCCGCTAGCGGAGCCTACAATGAGCAGTTCTTC.

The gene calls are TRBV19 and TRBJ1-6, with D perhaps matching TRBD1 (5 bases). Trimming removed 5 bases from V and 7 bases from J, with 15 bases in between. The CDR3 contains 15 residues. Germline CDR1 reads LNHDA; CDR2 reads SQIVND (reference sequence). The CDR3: CASSGAVNPNSPLHF. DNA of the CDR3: TGTGCCAGTAGTGGGGCGGTCAACCCCAATTCACCCCTCCACTTT. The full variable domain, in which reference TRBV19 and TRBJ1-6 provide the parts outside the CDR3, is DGGITQSPKYLFRKEGQNVTLSCEQNLNHDAMYWYRQDPGQGLRLIYYSQIVNDFQKGDIAEGYSVSREKKESFPLTVTSAQKNPTAFYLCASSGAVNPNSPLHFGNGTRLTVT.